This T cell receptor beta chain was identified during a study of cytomegalovirus exposure and HLA in healthy donors. Turning to the study itself: Unique TCRs from HLA-typed donors, about 85 million of them, were held in an early data release.

Trimming took off 6 bases at V and 6 bases at J, with 14 bases between the two ends. The CDR3 length is 14 residues. Germline V gene lookup returns CDR1 MNHNS and CDR2 SASEGT. The PCR had 60 Vbeta and 13 Jbeta primers. Measured with immunoSEQ multiplex PCR; TCRdb has only the in-frame clones, and not every one. The sample data list about 130,000 clones. The source is a woman aged 60 to 75 in good health and CMV-seronegative. The sample consisted of PBMCs. The chain employs TRBV6-1 and TRBJ1-4; D is perhaps TRBD1 (5 bases). CDR3 DNA: TGTGCCAGCAGGGGTGGGGGGTCGTATGAAAAACTGTTTTTT. Translated, it gives CASRGGGSYEKLFF.